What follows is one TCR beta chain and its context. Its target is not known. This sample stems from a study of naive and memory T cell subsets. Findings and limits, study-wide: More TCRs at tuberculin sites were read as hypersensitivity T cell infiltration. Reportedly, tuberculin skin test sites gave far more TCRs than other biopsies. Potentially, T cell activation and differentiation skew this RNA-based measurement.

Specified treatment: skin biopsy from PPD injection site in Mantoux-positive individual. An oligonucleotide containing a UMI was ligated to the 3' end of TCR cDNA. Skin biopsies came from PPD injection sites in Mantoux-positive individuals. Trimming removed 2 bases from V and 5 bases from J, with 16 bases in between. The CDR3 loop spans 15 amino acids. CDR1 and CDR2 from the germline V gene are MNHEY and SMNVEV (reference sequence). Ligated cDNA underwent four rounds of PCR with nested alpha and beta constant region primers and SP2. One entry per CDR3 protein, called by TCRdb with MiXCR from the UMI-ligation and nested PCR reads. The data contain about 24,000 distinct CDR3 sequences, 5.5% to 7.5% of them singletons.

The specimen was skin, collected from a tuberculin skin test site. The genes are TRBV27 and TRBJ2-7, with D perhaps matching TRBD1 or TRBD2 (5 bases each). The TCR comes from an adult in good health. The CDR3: CASSLNRQWRDEQYF. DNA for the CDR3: TGTGCCAGCAGTTTAAATCGACAGTGGCGGGACGAGCAGTACTTC.